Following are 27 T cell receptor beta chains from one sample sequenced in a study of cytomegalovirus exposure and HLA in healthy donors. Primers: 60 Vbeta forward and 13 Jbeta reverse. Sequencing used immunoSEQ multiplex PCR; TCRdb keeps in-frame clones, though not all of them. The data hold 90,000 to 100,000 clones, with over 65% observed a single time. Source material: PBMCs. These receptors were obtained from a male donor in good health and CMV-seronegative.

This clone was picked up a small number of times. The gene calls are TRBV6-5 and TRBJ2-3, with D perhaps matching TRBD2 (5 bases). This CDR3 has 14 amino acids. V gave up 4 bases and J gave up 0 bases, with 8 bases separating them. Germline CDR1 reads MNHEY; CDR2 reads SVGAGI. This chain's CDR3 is CASSSEGSTDTQYF. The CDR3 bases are TGTGCCAGCAGTTCTGAGGGAAGCACAGATACGCAGTATTTT.

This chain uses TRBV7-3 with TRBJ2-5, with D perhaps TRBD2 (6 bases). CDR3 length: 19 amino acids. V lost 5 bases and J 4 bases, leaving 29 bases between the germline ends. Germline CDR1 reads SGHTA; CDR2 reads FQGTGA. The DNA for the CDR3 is TGTGCCAGCAGCCTCCCCTTAGGGAGGTGGGGGGAGAAGGGAGAGACCCAGTACTTC. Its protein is CASSLPLGRWGEKGETQYF. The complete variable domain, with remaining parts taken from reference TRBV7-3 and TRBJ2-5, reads GAGVSQTPSNKVTEKGKYVELRCDPISGHTALYWYRQSLGQGPEFLIYFQGTGAADDSGLPNDRFFAVRPEGSVSTLKIQRTERGDSAVYLCASSLPLGRWGEKGETQYFGPGTRLLVL.

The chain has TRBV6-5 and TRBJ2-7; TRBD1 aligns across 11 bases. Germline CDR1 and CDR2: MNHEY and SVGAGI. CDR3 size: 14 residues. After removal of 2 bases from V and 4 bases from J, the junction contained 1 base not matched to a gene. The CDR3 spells CASSYGTGGYEQYF. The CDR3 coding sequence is TGTGCCAGCAGTTACGGGACAGGGGGGTACGAGCAGTACTTC.

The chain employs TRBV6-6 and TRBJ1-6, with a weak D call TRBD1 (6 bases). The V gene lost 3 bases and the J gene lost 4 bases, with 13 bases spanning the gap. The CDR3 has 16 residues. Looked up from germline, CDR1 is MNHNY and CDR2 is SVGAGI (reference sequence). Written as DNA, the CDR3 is TGTGCCAGCAGTTATCGGACAGCGCAGTATAATTCACCCCTCCACTTT. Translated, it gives CASSYRTAQYNSPLHF.

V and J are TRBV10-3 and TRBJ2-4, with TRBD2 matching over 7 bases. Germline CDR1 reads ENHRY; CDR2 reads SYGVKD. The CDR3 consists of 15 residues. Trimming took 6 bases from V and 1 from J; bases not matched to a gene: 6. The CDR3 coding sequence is TGTGCCATCAGCCTAAACGGGGGGGCCAAAAACATTCAGTACTTC. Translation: CAISLNGGAKNIQYF.

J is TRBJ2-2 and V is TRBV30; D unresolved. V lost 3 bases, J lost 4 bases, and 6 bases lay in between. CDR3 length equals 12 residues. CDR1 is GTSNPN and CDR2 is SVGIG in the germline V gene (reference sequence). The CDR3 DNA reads TGTGCCTGGAGGGGCTCCACCGGGGAGCTGTTTTTT. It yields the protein CAWRGSTGELFF.

The CDR3 nucleotides are TGTGCCAGCAGCCACGGGGTGGGTTATGCAACTAATGAAAAACTGTTTTTT. Its translation is CASSHGVGYATNEKLFF. The chain uses TRBV9 and TRBJ1-4; D remains ambiguous. Looked up from germline, CDR1 is SGDLS and CDR2 is YYNGEE. CDR3 size: 17 residues. V was clipped by 4 bases and J by 0 bases, with 16 bases between them.

CDR3 residues: CASKYGGSYGYTF. In DNA, the CDR3 is TGTGCCAGCAAGTACGGGGGAAGCTATGGCTACACCTTC. The J gene is TRBJ1-2, the V gene TRBV2; tentative D call: TRBD1 (5 bases). V dropped 7 bases and J dropped 4 bases, with 13 bases sitting between them. This CDR3 region has 13 residues. CDR1 is SNHLY, CDR2 FYNNEI, per germline. The full variable domain, its missing parts supplied by reference TRBV2 and TRBJ1-2, is EPEVTQTPSHQVTQMGQEVILRCVPISNHLYFYWYRQILGQKVEFLVSFYNNEISEKSEIFDDQFSVERPDGSNFTLKIRSTKLEDSAMYFCASKYGGSYGYTFGSGTRLTVV.

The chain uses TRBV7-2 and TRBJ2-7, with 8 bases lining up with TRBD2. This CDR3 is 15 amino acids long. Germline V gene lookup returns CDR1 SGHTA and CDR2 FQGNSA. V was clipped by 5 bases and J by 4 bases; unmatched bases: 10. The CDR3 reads CASSPSGGTSYEQYF. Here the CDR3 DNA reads TGTGCCAGCAGCCCCAGCGGGGGTACCTCTTACGAGCAGTACTTC.

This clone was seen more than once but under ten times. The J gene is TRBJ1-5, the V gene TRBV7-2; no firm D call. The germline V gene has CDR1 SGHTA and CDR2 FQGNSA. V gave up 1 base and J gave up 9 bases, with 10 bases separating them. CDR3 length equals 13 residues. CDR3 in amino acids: CASSLEARGPQHF. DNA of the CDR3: TGTGCCAGCAGCTTAGAGGCCCGCGGGCCCCAGCATTTT.

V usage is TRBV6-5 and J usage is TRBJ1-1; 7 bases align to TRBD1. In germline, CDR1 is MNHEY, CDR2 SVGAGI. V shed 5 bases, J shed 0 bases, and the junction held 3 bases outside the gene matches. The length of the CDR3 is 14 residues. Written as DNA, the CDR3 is TGTGCCAGCAGTAAAGGGACAGTGAACACTGAAGCTTTCTTT. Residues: CASSKGTVNTEAFF.

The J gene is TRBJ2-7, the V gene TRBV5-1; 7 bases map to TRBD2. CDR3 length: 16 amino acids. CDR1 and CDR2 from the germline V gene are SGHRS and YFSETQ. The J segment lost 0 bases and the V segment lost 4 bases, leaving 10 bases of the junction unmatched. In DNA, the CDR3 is TGCGCCAGCAGCCCGCGTCTGAGCGGGACCTCCTACGAGCAGTACTTC. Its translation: CASSPRLSGTSYEQYF. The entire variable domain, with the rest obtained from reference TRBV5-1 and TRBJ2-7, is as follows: KAGVTQTPRYLIKTRGQQVTLSCSPISGHRSVSWYQQTPGQGLQFLFEYFSETQRNKGNFPGRFSGRQFSNSRSEMNVSTLELGDSALYLCASSPRLSGTSYEQYFGPGTRLTVT.

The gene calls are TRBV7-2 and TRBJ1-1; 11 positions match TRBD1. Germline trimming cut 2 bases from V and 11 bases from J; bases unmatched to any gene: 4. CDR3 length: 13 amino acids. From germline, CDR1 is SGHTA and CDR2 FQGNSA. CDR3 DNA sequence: TGTGCCAGCAGCTTAAGGACAGGGGGCCTGGCTTTCTTT. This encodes CASSLRTGGLAFF. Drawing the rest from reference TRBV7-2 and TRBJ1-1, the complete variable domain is GAGVSQSPSNKVTEKGKDVELRCDPISGHTALYWYRQSLGQGLEFLIYFQGNSAPDKSGLPSDRFSAERTGGSVSTLTIQRTQQEDSAVYLCASSLRTGGLAFFGQGTRLTVV.

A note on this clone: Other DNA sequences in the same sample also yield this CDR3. The CDR3 reads CASSLSNNEQFF. CDR3 DNA sequence: TGTGCCAGCAGTTTATCCAACAATGAGCAGTTCTTC. The rearrangement links TRBV27 to TRBJ2-1; D unclear. The V gene's germline CDR1 is MNHEY and CDR2 SMNVEV (reference sequence). The CDR3 length is 12 residues. Trimming shortened V by 0 bases and J by 5 bases, and 2 bases separated the two germline ends.

The CDR3 bases are TGTGCCAGCAGCTCACCCCTAGGGGGCCCATCCACCTACAATGAGCAGTTCTTC. This encodes CASSSPLGGPSTYNEQFF. The rearrangement uses TRBV13 and TRBJ2-1; 7 bases are a match to TRBD1. After removal of 4 bases from V and 2 bases from J, the junction contained 14 bases not matched to a gene. Germline V CDR1 and CDR2: PRHDT, FYEKMQ (reference sequence). CDR3 length: 18 amino acids.

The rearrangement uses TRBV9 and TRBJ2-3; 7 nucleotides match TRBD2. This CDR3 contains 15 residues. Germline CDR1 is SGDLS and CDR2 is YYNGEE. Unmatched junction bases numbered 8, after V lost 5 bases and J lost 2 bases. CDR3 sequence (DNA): TGTGCCAGCAGTCCCGGGACTACCCTCACAGATACGCAGTATTTT. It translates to CASSPGTTLTDTQYF. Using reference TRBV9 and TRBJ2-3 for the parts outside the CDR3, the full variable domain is DSGVTQTPKHLITATGQRVTLRCSPRSGDLSVYWYQQSLDQGLQFLIQYYNGEERAKGNILERFSAQQFPDLHSELNLSSLELGDSALYFCASSPGTTLTDTQYFGPGTRLTVL.

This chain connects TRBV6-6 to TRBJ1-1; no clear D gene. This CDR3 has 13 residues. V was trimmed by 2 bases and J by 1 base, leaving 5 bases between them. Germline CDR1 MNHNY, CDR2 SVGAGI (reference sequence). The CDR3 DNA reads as TGTGCCAGCAGTTACGCGGAGAACACTGAAGCTTTCTTT. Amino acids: CASSYAENTEAFF.

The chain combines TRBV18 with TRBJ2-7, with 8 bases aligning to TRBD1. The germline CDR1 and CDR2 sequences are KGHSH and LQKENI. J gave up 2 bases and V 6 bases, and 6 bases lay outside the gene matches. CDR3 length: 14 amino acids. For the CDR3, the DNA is TGTGCCAGCTCCCTGGGACAGGTTACCTACGAGCAGTACTTC. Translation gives CASSLGQVTYEQYF. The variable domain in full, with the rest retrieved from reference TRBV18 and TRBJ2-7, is NAGVMQNPRHLVRRRGQEARLRCSPMKGHSHVYWYRQLPEEGLKFMVYLQKENIIDESGMPKERFSAEFPKEGPSILRIQQVVRGDSAAYFCASSLGQVTYEQYFGPGTRLTVT.

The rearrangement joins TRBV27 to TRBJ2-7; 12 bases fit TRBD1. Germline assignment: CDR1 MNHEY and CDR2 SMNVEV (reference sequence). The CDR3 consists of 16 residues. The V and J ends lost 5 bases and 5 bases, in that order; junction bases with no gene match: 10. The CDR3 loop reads CASSTSGTGGINEQYF. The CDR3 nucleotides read TGTGCCAGCAGTACCTCCGGGACAGGGGGCATCAACGAGCAGTACTTC.

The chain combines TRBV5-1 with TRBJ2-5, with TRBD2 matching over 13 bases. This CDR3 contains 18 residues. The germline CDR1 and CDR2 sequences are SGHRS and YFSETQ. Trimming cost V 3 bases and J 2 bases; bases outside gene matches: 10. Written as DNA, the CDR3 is TGCGCCAGCAGCTCCCGTGGACTAGCGGGAGTCGGGCAAGAGACCCAGTACTTC. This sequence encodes CASSSRGLAGVGQETQYF.

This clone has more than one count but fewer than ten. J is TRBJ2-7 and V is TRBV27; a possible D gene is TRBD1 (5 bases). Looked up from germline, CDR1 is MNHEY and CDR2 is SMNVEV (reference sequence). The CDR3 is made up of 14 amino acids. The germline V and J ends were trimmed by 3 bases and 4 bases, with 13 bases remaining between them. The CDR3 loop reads CASSFQGRGYEQYF. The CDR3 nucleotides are TGTGCCAGCAGTTTCCAGGGAAGGGGATACGAGCAGTACTTC.

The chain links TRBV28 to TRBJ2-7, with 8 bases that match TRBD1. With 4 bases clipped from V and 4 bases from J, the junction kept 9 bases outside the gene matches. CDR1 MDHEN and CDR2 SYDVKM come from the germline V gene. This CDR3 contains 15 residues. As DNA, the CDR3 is TGTGCCAGCAGTTCCCTCAGGGGGCTAAGGTACGAGCAGTACTTC. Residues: CASSSLRGLRYEQYF.

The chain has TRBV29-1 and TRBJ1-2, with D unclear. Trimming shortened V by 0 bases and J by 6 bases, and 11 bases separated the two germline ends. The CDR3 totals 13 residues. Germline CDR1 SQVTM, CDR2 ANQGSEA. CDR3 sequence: CSVEENRGNGYTF. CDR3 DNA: TGCAGCGTTGAAGAAAATCGCGGAAATGGCTACACCTTC.

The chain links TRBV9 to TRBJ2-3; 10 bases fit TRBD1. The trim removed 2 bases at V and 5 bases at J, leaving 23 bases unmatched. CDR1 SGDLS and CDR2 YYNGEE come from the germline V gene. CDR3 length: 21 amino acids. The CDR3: CASSVTPELTGGDHPQDTQYF. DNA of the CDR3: TGTGCCAGCAGCGTTACCCCCGAATTGACAGGGGGCGATCACCCCCAAGATACGCAGTATTTT.

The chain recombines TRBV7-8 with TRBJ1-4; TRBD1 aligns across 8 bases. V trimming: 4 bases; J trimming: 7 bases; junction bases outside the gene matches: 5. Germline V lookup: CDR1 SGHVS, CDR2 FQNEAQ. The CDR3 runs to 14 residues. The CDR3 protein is CASSYRTGSEKLFF. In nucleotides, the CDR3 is TGTGCCAGCAGCTATAGGACAGGGAGTGAAAAACTGTTTTTT.

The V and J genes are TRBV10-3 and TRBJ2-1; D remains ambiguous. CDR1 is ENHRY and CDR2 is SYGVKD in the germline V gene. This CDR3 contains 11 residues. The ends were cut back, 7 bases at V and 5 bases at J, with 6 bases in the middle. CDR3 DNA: TGTGCCATCAAACAGAACAATGAGCAGTTCTTC. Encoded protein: CAIKQNNEQFF.

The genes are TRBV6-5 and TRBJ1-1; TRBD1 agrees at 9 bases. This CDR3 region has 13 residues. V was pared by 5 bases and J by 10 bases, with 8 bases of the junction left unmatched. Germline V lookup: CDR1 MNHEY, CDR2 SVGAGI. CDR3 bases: TGTGCCAGCAGTGCGACCCGACAGGGGGGAGCTTTCTTT. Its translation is CASSATRQGGAFF.